This note documents a single T cell receptor (beta chain) sequence. This entry belongs to a study of T cell changes during pregnancy in multiple sclerosis. In germline, CDR1 is SGHVS, CDR2 FQNEAQ. CDR3 length: 14 amino acids. Trimming left V 6 bases short and J 2 bases short, with 14 bases between. Repertoires were generated with immunoSEQ multiplex PCR, while TCRdb's copy carries only in-frame clones and drops some. The data contain 85,000 to 100,000 clones, approximately 94% of them singletons. This sequence was found in a female donor with multiple sclerosis, enrolled in a pregnancy study. The J gene is TRBJ2-7, the V gene TRBV7-8; TRBD1 might be the D (6 bases). The sequencing used peripheral blood, collected after pregnancy. This chain's CDR3 is CASRPDRPPYEQYF. CDR3 nucleotides: TGTGCCAGCAGGCCGGACAGACCCCCCTACGAGCAGTACTTC.